This TCR beta chain was identified in a study of response to subunit inactivated influenza vaccine. Looked up from germline, CDR1 is ENHRY and CDR2 is SYGVKD. The CDR3 has 18 amino acids. Losses at the gene ends were 6 bases for V and 8 bases for J; bases not matched to a gene: 17. Comment on this clonotype: Its specificity is unknown.

Whole-study findings and limits: Every seasonal influenza vaccination brings in few new T cells, the authors suggested.

A single record per CDR3 protein comes from TCRdb applying MiXCR to the RT-PCR reads. The table shows 500,000 to 600,000 distinct CDR3 sequences, with 10% to 15% occurring only once. This receptor was obtained from a man in his forties or fifties who received an inactivated influenza vaccine. This chain uses TRBV10-3 with TRBJ2-1; 12 bases are a match to TRBD2. Material: PBMCs from blood, obtained on the day of vaccination. The CDR3 region has the DNA TGTGCCATCAGCTCGCGGCTAGCGGGGGGGCCGGTTTCAGATGAGCAGTTCTTC. Its translation is CAISSRLAGGPVSDEQFF.